One sample yielded the 32 T cell receptor beta chains listed below, sequenced in a study of T cells after yellow fever vaccination. Each CDR3 protein is one row after TCRdb ran MiXCR on the 5' RACE reads. The sample gives fewer than 150,000 distinct CDR3 sequences, about 8% of which show up once; less than 0.95% is in the top ten. The sequenced sample was CD4+ T cells sorted from PBMCs, obtained 5 days after the yellow fever booster vaccination. The receptors originated from a man aged 30-40 years who received the YFV17D yellow fever vaccine.

The V and J genes are TRBV4-1 and TRBJ2-5; tentative D call: TRBD2 (5 bases). Deletions cut 4 bases from V and 5 bases from J, with 17 bases between. The CDR3 spans 15 residues. CDR1 is MGHRA, CDR2 YSYEKL, per germline. The CDR3 region is CASSPPGRRWETQYF. The CDR3 DNA is TGCGCCAGCAGCCCTCCGGGGAGACGGTGGGAGACCCAGTACTTC.

J is TRBJ1-3 and V is TRBV4-3; D uncertain. This CDR3 region has 13 residues. V was pared by 0 bases and J by 14 bases, with 14 bases between. CDR1 and CDR2 from the germline V gene are LGHNA and YSLEER. DNA of the CDR3: TGCGCCAGCAGCCAAGATCTGGGCAGCGCCTTATATTTT. Translated, it gives CASSQDLGSALYF.

Ten or more counts support this clonotype. At one of its ends the junction is not consistent with the germline gene, which may arise from a read error. The rearrangement uses TRBV20-1 and TRBJ2-7; TRBD1 might be the D (6 bases). The CDR3 has 12 residues. Looked up from germline, CDR1 is DFQATT and CDR2 is SNEGSKA (reference sequence). CDR3 coding DNA: TGCAGCGCTAGTAGCAGGGGAGACGAGCAGTACTTC. It codes for CSASSRGDEQYF.

This clonotype was detected many times. The rearrangement uses TRBV12-3 or TRBV12-4 and TRBJ2-7, with D perhaps matching TRBD2 (5 bases). The CDR3 is 12 amino acids. With 11 bases removed from V and 3 bases from J, the gap between germline ends came to 14 bases. CDR3 in amino acids: CASRGNHYEQYF. The DNA for the CDR3 is TGTGCCTCCCGGGGAAATCACTACGAGCAGTACTTC.

The chain combines TRBV14 with TRBJ2-1; D is perhaps TRBD2 (5 bases). Germline V gene lookup returns CDR1 SGHDN and CDR2 FVKESK. The CDR3 totals 15 residues. Trimming removed 0 bases from V and 10 bases from J, with 16 bases in between. As DNA, the CDR3 is TGTGCCAGCAGCCAAGAGGGCCCTGGAGGTAGGGAGCAGTTCTTC. Its protein product is CASSQEGPGGREQFF.

This clonotype was recorded many times. V and J are TRBV11-2 and TRBJ2-5; possibly TRBD2 for D (6 bases). Germline lookup yields CDR1 SGHAT and CDR2 FQNNGV. The CDR3 runs 14 residues. The germline V and J ends were trimmed by 2 bases and 2 bases, with 9 bases remaining between them. In nucleotides, the CDR3 is TGTGCCAGCAGCTTATGGGGGACTCAAGAGACCCAGTACTTC. Translated: CASSLWGTQETQYF.

Ten or more counts support this clonotype. The J gene is TRBJ2-1, the V gene TRBV7-9, with 7 bases matching TRBD1. The CDR3 sequence is 15 residues long. V lost 3 bases to trimming and J lost 6 bases; unmatched junction nucleotides: 8. Germline-derived CDR1 and CDR2 are SEHNR and FQNEAQ (reference sequence). The CDR3 DNA is TGTGCCAGCAGCTTCCTAGGGGGCGCTGGCAATGAGCAGTTCTTC. Translating gives CASSFLGGAGNEQFF.

This clonotype showed up many times. This rearrangement joins TRBV5-1 to TRBJ2-5, with D tentatively TRBD2 (5 bases). Trimming pared 0 bases from V and 14 bases from J, leaving 20 bases between. The CDR3 length is 14 residues. Germline V gene lookup returns CDR1 SGHRS and CDR2 YFSETQ. CDR3: CASSLEAGSGIAYF. The CDR3 DNA follows: TGCGCCAGCAGCTTGGAGGCTGGGTCGGGAATTGCATACTTC.

In its sample, this clonotype was seen a few times. The V call is TRBV7-9, the J call TRBJ2-7; 7 bases align to TRBD2. Trimming cost V 5 bases and J 5 bases; bases outside gene matches: 9. The CDR3 consists of 14 residues. Germline CDR1 and CDR2: SEHNR and FQNEAQ (reference sequence). CDR3 amino acids: CASSAGRVGNEQYF. CDR3 bases: TGTGCCAGCAGCGCGGGGAGGGTGGGGAACGAGCAGTACTTC. Variable domain in full (rest from reference TRBV7-9 and TRBJ2-7): DTGVSQNPRHKITKRGQNVTFRCDPISEHNRLYWYRQTLGQGPEFLTYFQNEAQLEKSRLLSDRFSAERPKGSFSTLEIQRTEQGDSAMYLCASSAGRVGNEQYFGPGTRLTVT.

There are many counts of this clonotype. The chain recombines TRBV28 with TRBJ2-7, with D unresolved. The CDR3 contains 11 residues. The germline V gene has CDR1 MDHEN and CDR2 SYDVKM. Between the trimmed V and J ends, which lost 8 bases and 3 bases, there was a span of 8 bases. The CDR3 coding sequence is TGTGCCAGCGGGGTCCTCTACGAGCAGTACTTC. Protein sequence: CASGVLYEQYF. The full variable domain, in which reference TRBV28 and TRBJ2-7 provide the parts outside the CDR3, is DVKVTQSSRYLVKRTGEKVFLECVQDMDHENMFWYRQDPGLGLRLIYFSYDVKMKEKGDIPEGYSVSREKKERFSLILESASTNQTSMYLCASGVLYEQYFGPGTRLTVT.

This clonotype was counted ten times or more. The chain has TRBV7-2 and TRBJ2-1; 8 nucleotides match TRBD2. The CDR3 is 15 residues long. The germline V gene has CDR1 SGHTA and CDR2 FQGNSA. The ends lost 6 bases at V and 6 bases at J; junction bases unmatched: 10. CDR3 bases: TGTGCCAGCAGGGCCGGGACTAGGTTTGTCAATGAGCAGTTCTTC. It yields the protein CASRAGTRFVNEQFF.

This clonotype was detected many times. The gene calls are TRBV7-2 and TRBJ2-5; the D call may be TRBD1 or TRBD2 (6 bases each). The V end lost 6 bases, the J end lost 0 bases, and 14 bases lay between the germline ends. CDR1 and CDR2 (germline): SGHTA, FQGNSA. The CDR3 extends over 15 amino acids. The CDR3, as DNA: TGTGCCAGCAGGCCTCGGGGGCGCTACCAAGAGACCCAGTACTTC. The encoded protein is CASRPRGRYQETQYF. The variable domain in full, completed from reference TRBV7-2 and TRBJ2-5, reads GAGVSQSPSNKVTEKGKDVELRCDPISGHTALYWYRQSLGQGLEFLIYFQGNSAPDKSGLPSDRFSAERTGGSVSTLTIQRTQQEDSAVYLCASRPRGRYQETQYFGPGTRLLVL.

This clonotype came up many times. This sequence joins TRBV28 and TRBJ2-1, with TRBD2 matching over 7 bases. The CDR3 extends over 15 amino acids. Germline CDR1 reads MDHEN; CDR2 reads SYDVKM. The J segment lost 4 bases and the V segment lost 8 bases, leaving 11 bases of the junction unmatched. The CDR3 sequence is CASGLLASGYNEQFF. Written as DNA, the CDR3 is TGTGCCAGCGGCCTACTGGCTAGCGGTTACAATGAGCAGTTCTTC.

This clonotype appeared many times. This chain connects TRBV28 to TRBJ2-1; 10 bases are a match to TRBD2. Looked up from germline, CDR1 is MDHEN and CDR2 is SYDVKM. CDR3 size: 16 residues. Trimming removed 5 bases from V and 3 bases from J; junction bases left unmatched: 7. CDR3 sequence (DNA): TGTGCCAGCAGTCCTCCCGGGACTAGCGTCTACAATGAGCAGTTCTTC. Translating gives CASSPPGTSVYNEQFF.

The table lists this clonotype with many counts. The genes are TRBV6-6 and TRBJ2-3; TRBD2 might be the D (5 bases). Looked up from germline, CDR1 is MNHNY and CDR2 is SVGAGI (reference sequence). The CDR3 has 12 residues. V lost 6 bases to trimming and J lost 8 bases, with 12 bases between them. The CDR3 loop is CASRPSAGTQYF. CDR3 DNA: TGTGCCAGCAGACCTTCGGCGGGTACGCAGTATTTT.

This clonotype was recorded at least ten times. The chain employs TRBV5-1 and TRBJ2-5; D unresolved. The V gene lost 0 bases and the J gene lost 5 bases, with 11 bases spanning the gap. This CDR3 has 14 amino acids. Germline V gene lookup returns CDR1 SGHRS and CDR2 YFSETQ. The CDR3, as DNA: TGCGCCAGCAGCTTGGGTCACGGTGGGGAGACCCAGTACTTC. It translates to CASSLGHGGETQYF.

This clonotype was counted many times. The chain links TRBV2 to TRBJ2-7; 7 bases are shared with TRBD1. Germline V lookup: CDR1 SNHLY, CDR2 FYNNEI. Trimming took 7 bases from V and 1 from J; bases not matched to a gene: 10. The CDR3 length is 15 residues. CDR3 DNA sequence: TGTGCCAGCACCGCACTTGGGACAGCTTCCTACGAGCAGTACTTC. Translation gives CASTALGTASYEQYF.

This clonotype was recorded many times. In nucleotides, the CDR3 is TGTGCCAGCAGTGAAGCGCAGAGGACCCAGTACTTC. This sequence encodes CASSEAQRTQYF. The chain has TRBV2 and TRBJ2-5; D is undetermined. This CDR3 comprises 12 residues. V was shortened by 0 bases and J by 7 bases, with 6 bases between the two germline ends. Germline V CDR1 and CDR2: SNHLY, FYNNEI.

In regard to this clonotype: A much larger clone differs by one base, so this may be a read error. Lacking the conserved final phenylalanine or tryptophan, this CDR3 likely reflects a read error. This chain links TRBV6-2 or TRBV6-3 with TRBJ2-7; D not resolved. This CDR3 contains 13 residues. Trimming left V 2 bases short and J 2 bases short, with 7 bases between. CDR1 is MNHEY, CDR2 SVGEGT, per germline. CDR3 nucleotide sequence: TGTGCCAGCAGTTACGACACGGCCTACGAGCAGTACTAC. Translated: CASSYDTAYEQYY.

This clonotype was recorded at least ten times. V usage is TRBV7-2 and J usage is TRBJ2-1; D tentatively reads TRBD1 or TRBD2 (5 bases each). Germline CDR1 and CDR2: SGHTA and FQGNSA. V was cut by 5 bases and J by 15 bases, with 20 bases left in between. The CDR3 runs to 13 residues. The CDR3 nucleotides read TGTGCCAGCAGCCCAATGCACCGGGACCAGATGTTCTTC. This codes for CASSPMHRDQMFF.

This clonotype was counted at least ten times. This chain joins TRBV28 and TRBJ2-1; D ambiguous. Germline values: CDR1 MDHEN, CDR2 SYDVKM. This CDR3 spans 15 amino acids. Trimming removed 6 bases from V and 4 bases from J, with 16 bases in between. The CDR3, as DNA: TGTGCCAGCAGGGCATATCGAGGTTTGTACAATGAGCAGTTCTTC. Translating it yields CASRAYRGLYNEQFF.

In its sample, this clonotype was seen many times. The chain combines TRBV29-1 with TRBJ2-7, with D perhaps given as TRBD1 or TRBD2 (7 bases each). CDR3 length: 16 residues. The germline CDR1 and CDR2 sequences are SQVTM and ANQGSEA. V was shortened by 4 bases and J by 5 bases, with 24 bases between the two germline ends. CDR3 sequence: CSVGTPGAGGANEQYF. Here the CDR3 DNA reads TGCAGCGTTGGTACCCCGGGAGCAGGGGGGGCCAACGAGCAGTACTTC.

This clonotype was observed at least ten times. The genes are TRBV5-1 and TRBJ2-3; possible D gene TRBD2, 5 bases. The CDR3 loop spans 16 amino acids. With 3 bases removed from V and 4 bases from J, the gap between germline ends came to 18 bases. The germline V gene encodes CDR1 SGHRS and CDR2 YFSETQ. In DNA, the CDR3 is TGCGCCAGCAGCTCCGGGGTGCTTTCAACTCCAGATACGCAGTATTTT. Its protein product is CASSSGVLSTPDTQYF. The entire variable domain, with the rest obtained from reference TRBV5-1 and TRBJ2-3, is as follows: KAGVTQTPRYLIKTRGQQVTLSCSPISGHRSVSWYQQTPGQGLQFLFEYFSETQRNKGNFPGRFSGRQFSNSRSEMNVSTLELGDSALYLCASSSGVLSTPDTQYFGPGTRLTVL.

This clonotype was found many times. The chain uses TRBV28 and TRBJ2-5; TRBD2 aligns across 7 bases. The germline gives CDR1 MDHEN, CDR2 SYDVKM. The V segment lost 1 base and the J segment 1 base; nucleotides outside the gene matches: 3. The CDR3 consists of 15 residues. CDR3 sequence (DNA): TGTGCCAGCAGTTTATTGGGGGAGGGCCAAGAGACCCAGTACTTC. Protein sequence: CASSLLGEGQETQYF.

This clonotype was seen many times. The genes are TRBV30 and TRBJ2-2, with D perhaps being TRBD1 or TRBD2 (5 bases each). Germline assignment: CDR1 GTSNPN and CDR2 SVGIG (reference sequence). The CDR3 spans 15 residues. The V end lost 0 bases, the J end lost 6 bases, and 14 bases lay between the germline ends. CDR3 coding DNA: TGTGCCTGGAGTGTACTAGGGGCCCGGCCCGGGGAGCTGTTTTTT. It specifies CAWSVLGARPGELFF.

This clonotype was seen repeatedly, ten times or more. The chain links TRBV5-1 to TRBJ2-2, with 13 bases aligning to TRBD2. The ends lost 0 bases at V and 5 bases at J; junction bases unmatched: 1. The CDR3 loop spans 16 amino acids. From germline, CDR1 is SGHRS and CDR2 YFSETQ. The CDR3 is CASSLGLAGGTGELFF. CDR3 nucleotide sequence: TGCGCCAGCAGCTTGGGACTAGCGGGAGGTACCGGGGAGCTGTTTTTT.

The chain combines TRBV11-2 with TRBJ2-5; TRBD2 matches at 7 bases. V lost 3 bases to trimming and J lost 5 bases; unmatched junction nucleotides: 6. Germline V gene lookup returns CDR1 SGHAT and CDR2 FQNNGV. This CDR3 comprises 14 residues. CDR3 sequence: CASSFFAGGETQYF. The CDR3 DNA reads as TGTGCCAGCAGCTTTTTTGCCGGGGGGGAGACCCAGTACTTC. Full variable domain (remainder filled in from reference TRBV11-2 and TRBJ2-5): EAGVAQSPRYKIIEKRQSVAFWCNPISGHATLYWYQQILGQGPKLLIQFQNNGVVDDSQLPKDRFSAERLKGVDSTLKIQPAKLEDSAVYLCASSFFAGGETQYFGPGTRLLVL.

The chain employs TRBV30 and TRBJ1-5; D might be TRBD1 (6 bases). There are 16 residues in the CDR3. V lost 0 bases to trimming and J lost 2 bases, with 14 bases between them. Germline assignment: CDR1 GTSNPN and CDR2 SVGIG (reference sequence). CDR3 bases: TGTGCCTGGAGTGTACGGGGGGCAGGGGGCAATCAGCCCCAGCATTTT. This encodes CAWSVRGAGGNQPQHF.

This clonotype has a count of ten or more. The chain is built from TRBV29-1 and TRBJ2-1; 12 bases are shared with TRBD2. This CDR3 is 14 amino acids long. Unmatched junction bases numbered 1, after V lost 4 bases and J lost 3 bases. Germline CDR1 SQVTM, CDR2 ANQGSEA. The CDR3 DNA reads TGCAGCGTTGGACTAGCGGGGGTCTACAATGAGCAGTTCTTC. Encoded protein: CSVGLAGVYNEQFF.

This clonotype has ten or more counts. The chain couples TRBV20-1 to TRBJ2-3; D ambiguous. Germline V gene data show CDR1 as DFQATT and CDR2 as SNEGSKA (reference sequence). V dropped 5 bases and J dropped 2 bases, with 11 bases sitting between them. CDR3 length equals 13 residues. The CDR3 loop reads CSAPVLVTDTQYF. The DNA of the CDR3 is TGCAGTGCTCCGGTCTTGGTCACAGATACGCAGTATTTT.

The chain joins TRBV12-3 or TRBV12-4 to TRBJ2-4; tentatively, D is TRBD1 (7 bases). V gave up 5 bases and J gave up 9 bases, with 17 bases separating them. This CDR3 is built from 14 residues. CDR3 DNA: TGTGCCAGCAGTAGGGGGGCAGGGGGGCCCATTCAGTACTTC. Residues: CASSRGAGGPIQYF.

This clonotype showed up many times. The chain has TRBV5-6 and TRBJ2-5, with 8 bases lining up with TRBD2. The V gene's germline CDR1 is SGHDT and CDR2 YYEEEE. The trim removed 2 bases at V and 5 bases at J, leaving 11 bases unmatched. This CDR3 has 16 amino acids. The CDR3 reads CASSLIAGRVTETQYF. DNA of the CDR3: TGTGCCAGCAGCTTAATTGCCGGGAGGGTGACGGAGACCCAGTACTTC.